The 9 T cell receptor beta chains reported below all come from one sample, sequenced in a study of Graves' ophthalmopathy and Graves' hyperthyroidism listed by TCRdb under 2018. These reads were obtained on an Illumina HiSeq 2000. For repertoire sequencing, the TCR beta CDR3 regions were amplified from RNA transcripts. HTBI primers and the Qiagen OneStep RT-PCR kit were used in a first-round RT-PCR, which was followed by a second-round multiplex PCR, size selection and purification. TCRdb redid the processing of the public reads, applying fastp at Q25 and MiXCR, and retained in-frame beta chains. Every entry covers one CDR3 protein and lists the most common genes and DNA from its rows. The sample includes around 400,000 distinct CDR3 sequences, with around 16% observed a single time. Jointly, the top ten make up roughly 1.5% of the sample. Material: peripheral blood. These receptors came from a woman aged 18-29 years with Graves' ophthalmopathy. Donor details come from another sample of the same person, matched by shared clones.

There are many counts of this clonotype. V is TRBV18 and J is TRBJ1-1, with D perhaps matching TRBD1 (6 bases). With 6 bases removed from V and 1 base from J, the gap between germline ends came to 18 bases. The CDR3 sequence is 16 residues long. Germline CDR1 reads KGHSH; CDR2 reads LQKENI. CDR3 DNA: TGTGCCAGCTCTGCGACCCAGGGGTCCGGGAACACTGAAGCTTTCTTT. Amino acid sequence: CASSATQGSGNTEAFF.

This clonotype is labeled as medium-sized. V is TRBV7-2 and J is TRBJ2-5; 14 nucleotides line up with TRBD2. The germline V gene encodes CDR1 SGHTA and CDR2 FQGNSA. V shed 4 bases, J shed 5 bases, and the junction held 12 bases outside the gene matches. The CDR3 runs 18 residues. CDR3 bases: TGTGCCAGCAGCTCTTTCCCCCGGACTAGCGGGAGGCAGGAGACCCAGTACTTC. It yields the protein CASSSFPRTSGRQETQYF.

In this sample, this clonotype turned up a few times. CDR3 region: CASSFRWPSSYEQYF. The CDR3 region has the DNA TGTGCCAGCAGCTTTCGTTGGCCCAGCTCCTACGAGCAGTACTTC. V gene TRBV11-3 combines with J gene TRBJ2-7; D call uncertain. This CDR3 has 15 amino acids. V was clipped by 3 bases and J by 0 bases, with 12 bases between them. Looked up from germline, CDR1 is SGHNT and CDR2 is YENEEA.

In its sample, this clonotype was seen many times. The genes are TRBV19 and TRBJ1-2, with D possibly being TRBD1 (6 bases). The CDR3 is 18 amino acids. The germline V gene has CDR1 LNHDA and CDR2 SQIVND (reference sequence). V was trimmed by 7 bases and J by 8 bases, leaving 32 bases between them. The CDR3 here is CASTPPGGQSSPSGGYTF. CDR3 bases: TGTGCCAGTACCCCCCCGGGAGGACAGTCAAGTCCCTCGGGGGGCTACACCTTC.

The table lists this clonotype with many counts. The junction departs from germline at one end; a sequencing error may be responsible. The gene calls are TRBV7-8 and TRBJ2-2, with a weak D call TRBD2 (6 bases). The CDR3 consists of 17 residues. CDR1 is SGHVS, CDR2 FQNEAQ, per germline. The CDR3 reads CASSLALRDRRTGGLFF. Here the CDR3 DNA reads TGTGCCAGCAGCTTAGCCCTCCGGGATCGACGCACCGGGGGGCTGTTTTTT.

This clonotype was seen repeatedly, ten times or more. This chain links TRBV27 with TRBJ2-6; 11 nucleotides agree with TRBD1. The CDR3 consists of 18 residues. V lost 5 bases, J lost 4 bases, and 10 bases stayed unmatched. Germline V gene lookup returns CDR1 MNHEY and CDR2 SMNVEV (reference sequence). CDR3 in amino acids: CASSPPGQGGSGANVLTF. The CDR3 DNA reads TGTGCCAGCAGTCCTCCGGGACAGGGGGGATCCGGGGCCAACGTCCTGACTTTC.

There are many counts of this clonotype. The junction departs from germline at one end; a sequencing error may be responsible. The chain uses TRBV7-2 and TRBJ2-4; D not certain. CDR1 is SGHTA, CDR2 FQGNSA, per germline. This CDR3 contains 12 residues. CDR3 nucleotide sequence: TGTGCCAGCAGCAAAACCGGGCTAGGTAGTTTCTTC. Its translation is CASSKTGLGSFF.

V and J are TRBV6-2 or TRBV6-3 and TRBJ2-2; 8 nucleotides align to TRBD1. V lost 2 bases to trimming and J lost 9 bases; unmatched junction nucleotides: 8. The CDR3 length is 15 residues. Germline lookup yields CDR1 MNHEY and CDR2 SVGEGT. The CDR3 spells CASSYRADRVRELFF. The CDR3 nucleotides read TGTGCCAGCAGTTACAGGGCGGACAGGGTTAGGGAGCTGTTTTTT.

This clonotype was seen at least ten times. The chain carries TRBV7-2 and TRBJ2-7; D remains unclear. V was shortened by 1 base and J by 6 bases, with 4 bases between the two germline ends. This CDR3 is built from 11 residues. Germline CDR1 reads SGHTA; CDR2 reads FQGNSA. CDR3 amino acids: CASSLGAEQYF. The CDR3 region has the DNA TGTGCCAGCAGCTTAGGCGCCGAGCAGTACTTC.